This T cell receptor beta chain appears in the sequencing data of a study of shared clonotypes between healthy human individuals. Study results and caveats: Memory subsets generally showed smaller estimated richness than naive subsets did. Clonotypes not shared had lower generation probabilities than those common to all four donors. Sharing across four donors was highest in naive CD4 (roughly 5%) and lowest in memory CD8 (around 0.4%).

For this clone: Its target is unknown.

CDR3 length: 14 amino acids. V was trimmed by 0 bases and J by 3 bases, leaving 9 bases between them. CDR1 and CDR2 (germline): SGHAT, FQNNGV. Sequencing was performed with immunoSEQ multiplex PCR; in TCRdb, only in-frame clones are kept and a portion is missing. The data hold 2 million to 3 million clones, with 85% to 95% observed a single time. Material: naive CD4+ T cells sorted from blood. The subset: CD45RA+ positively selected. The TCR was taken from a man in his late teens or twenties in good health. V gene TRBV11-2 combines with J gene TRBJ2-7, with unresolved D. This CDR3 is CASSLDPGNYEQYF. CDR3 coding DNA: TGTGCCAGCAGCTTAGACCCCGGCAACTACGAGCAGTACTTC. Drawing the rest from reference TRBV11-2 and TRBJ2-7, the complete variable domain is EAGVAQSPRYKIIEKRQSVAFWCNPISGHATLYWYQQILGQGPKLLIQFQNNGVVDDSQLPKDRFSAERLKGVDSTLKIQPAKLEDSAVYLCASSLDPGNYEQYFGPGTRLTVT.